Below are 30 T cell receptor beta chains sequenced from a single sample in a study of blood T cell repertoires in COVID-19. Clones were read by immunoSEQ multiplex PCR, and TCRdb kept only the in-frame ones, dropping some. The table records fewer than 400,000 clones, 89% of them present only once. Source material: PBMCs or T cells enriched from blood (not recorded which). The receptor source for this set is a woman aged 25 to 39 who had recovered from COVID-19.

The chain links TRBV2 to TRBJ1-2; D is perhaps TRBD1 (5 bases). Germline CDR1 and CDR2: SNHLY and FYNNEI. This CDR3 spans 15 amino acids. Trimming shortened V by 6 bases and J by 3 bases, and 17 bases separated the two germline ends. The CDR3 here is CASRKGAGFDYGYTF. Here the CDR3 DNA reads TGTGCCAGCAGGAAAGGGGCGGGGTTTGACTATGGCTACACCTTC.

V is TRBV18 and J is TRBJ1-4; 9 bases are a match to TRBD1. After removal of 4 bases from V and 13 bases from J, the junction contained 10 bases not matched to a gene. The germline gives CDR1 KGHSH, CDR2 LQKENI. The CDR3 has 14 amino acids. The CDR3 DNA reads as TGTGCCAGCTCACTCCCGGGACAGGGTCACAGACTGTTTTTT. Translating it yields CASSLPGQGHRLFF. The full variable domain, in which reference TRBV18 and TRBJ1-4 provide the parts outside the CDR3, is NAGVMQNPRHLVRRRGQEARLRCSPMKGHSHVYWYRQLPEEGLKFMVYLQKENIIDESGMPKERFSAEFPKEGPSILRIQQVVRGDSAAYFCASSLPGQGHRLFFGSGTQLSVL.

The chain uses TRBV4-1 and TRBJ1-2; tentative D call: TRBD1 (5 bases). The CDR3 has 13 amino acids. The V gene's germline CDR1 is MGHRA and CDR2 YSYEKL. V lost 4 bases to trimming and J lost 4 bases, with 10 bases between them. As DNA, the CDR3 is TGCGCCAGCAGCCTACAGGATTTCTATGGCTACACCTTC. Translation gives CASSLQDFYGYTF.

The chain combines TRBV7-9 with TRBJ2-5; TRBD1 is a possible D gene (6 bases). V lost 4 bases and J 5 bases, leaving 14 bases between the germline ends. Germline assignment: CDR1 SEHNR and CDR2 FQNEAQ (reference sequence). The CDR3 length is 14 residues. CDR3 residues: CASSWSPRGETQYF. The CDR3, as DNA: TGTGCCAGCAGCTGGAGCCCGAGGGGGGAGACCCAGTACTTC.

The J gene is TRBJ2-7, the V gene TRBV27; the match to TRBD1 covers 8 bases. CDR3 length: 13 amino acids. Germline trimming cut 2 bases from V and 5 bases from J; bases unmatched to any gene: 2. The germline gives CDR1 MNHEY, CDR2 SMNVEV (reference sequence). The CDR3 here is CASSLQGANEQYF. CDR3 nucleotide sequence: TGTGCCAGCAGTTTACAGGGGGCCAACGAGCAGTACTTC.

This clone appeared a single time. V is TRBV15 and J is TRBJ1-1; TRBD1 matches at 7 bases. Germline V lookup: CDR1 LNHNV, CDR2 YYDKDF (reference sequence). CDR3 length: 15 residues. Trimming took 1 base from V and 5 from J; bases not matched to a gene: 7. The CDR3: CATSRGTGPGTEAFF. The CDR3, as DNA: TGTGCCACCAGCAGAGGGACAGGACCAGGGACTGAAGCTTTCTTT.

The CDR3 nucleotides are TGTGCCAGCAGCCGCGCTATCGGGGTTGACGGCTACACCTTC. Protein: CASSRAIGVDGYTF. The chain has TRBV5-6 and TRBJ1-2; no definite D call. This CDR3 is 14 amino acids long. Trimming pared 4 bases from V and 8 bases from J, leaving 18 bases between. CDR1 is SGHDT, CDR2 YYEEEE, per germline.

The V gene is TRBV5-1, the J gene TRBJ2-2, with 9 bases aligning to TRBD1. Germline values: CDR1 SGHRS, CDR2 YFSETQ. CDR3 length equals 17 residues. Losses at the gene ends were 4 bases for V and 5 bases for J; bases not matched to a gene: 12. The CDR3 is CASSRKDGQGWTGELFF. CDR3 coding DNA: TGCGCCAGCAGCCGAAAGGATGGACAGGGGTGGACCGGGGAGCTGTTTTTT.

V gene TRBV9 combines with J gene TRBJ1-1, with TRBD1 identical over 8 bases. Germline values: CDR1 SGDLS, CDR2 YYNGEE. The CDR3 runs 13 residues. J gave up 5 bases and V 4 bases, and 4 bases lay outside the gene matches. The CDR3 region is CASSRNRGTEAFF. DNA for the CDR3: TGTGCCAGCAGCCGAAACAGGGGGACTGAAGCTTTCTTT.

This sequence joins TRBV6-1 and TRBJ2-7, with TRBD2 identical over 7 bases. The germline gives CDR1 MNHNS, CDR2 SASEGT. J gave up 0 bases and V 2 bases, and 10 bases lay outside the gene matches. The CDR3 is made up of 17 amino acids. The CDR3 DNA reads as TGTGCCAGCAGTGAATGGGAGGGGCGGGAAGGCTCCTACGAGCAGTACTTC. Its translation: CASSEWEGREGSYEQYF.

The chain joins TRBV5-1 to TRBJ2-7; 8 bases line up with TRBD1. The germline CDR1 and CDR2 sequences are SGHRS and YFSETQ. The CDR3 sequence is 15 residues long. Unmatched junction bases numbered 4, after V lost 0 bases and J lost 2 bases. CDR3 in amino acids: CASSLADRVAYEQYF. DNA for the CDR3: TGCGCCAGCAGCTTGGCGGACAGGGTGGCCTACGAGCAGTACTTC. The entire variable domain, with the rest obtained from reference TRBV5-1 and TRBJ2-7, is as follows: KAGVTQTPRYLIKTRGQQVTLSCSPISGHRSVSWYQQTPGQGLQFLFEYFSETQRNKGNFPGRFSGRQFSNSRSEMNVSTLELGDSALYLCASSLADRVAYEQYFGPGTRLTVT.

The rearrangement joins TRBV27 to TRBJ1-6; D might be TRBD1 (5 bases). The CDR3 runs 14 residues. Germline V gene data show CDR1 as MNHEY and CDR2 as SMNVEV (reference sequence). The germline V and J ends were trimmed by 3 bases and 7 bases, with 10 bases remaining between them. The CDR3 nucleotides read TGTGCCAGCAGTTTTAGACAGACCAATTCACCCCTCCACTTT. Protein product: CASSFRQTNSPLHF.

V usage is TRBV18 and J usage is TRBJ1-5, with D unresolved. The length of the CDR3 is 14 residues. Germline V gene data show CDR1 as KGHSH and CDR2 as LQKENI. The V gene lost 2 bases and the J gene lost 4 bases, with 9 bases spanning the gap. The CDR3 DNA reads TGTGCCAGCTCACCAGTTTCGGGGAATCAGCCCCAGCATTTT. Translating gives CASSPVSGNQPQHF.

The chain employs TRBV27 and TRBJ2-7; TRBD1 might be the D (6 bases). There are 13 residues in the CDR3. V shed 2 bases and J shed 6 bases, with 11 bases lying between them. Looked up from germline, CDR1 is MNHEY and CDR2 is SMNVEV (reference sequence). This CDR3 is CASSLGQFTEQYF. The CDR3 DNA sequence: TGTGCCAGCAGTTTAGGACAGTTCACCGAGCAGTACTTC.

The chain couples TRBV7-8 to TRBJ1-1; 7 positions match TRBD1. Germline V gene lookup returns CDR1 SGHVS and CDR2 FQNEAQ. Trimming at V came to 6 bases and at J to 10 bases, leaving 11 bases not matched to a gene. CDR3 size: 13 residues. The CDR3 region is CASSLPDRPGAFF. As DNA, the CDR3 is TGTGCCAGCAGTTTACCGGACAGGCCAGGAGCTTTCTTT.

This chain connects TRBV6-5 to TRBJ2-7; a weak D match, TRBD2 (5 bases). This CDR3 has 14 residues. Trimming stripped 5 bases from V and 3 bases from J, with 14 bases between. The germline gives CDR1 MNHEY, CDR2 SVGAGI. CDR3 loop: CASSRSTGNYEQYF. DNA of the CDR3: TGTGCCAGCAGTCGCTCCACGGGGAACTACGAGCAGTACTTC.

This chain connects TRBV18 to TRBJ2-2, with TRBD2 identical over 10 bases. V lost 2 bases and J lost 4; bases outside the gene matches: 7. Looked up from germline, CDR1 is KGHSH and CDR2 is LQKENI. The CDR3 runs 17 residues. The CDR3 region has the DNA TGTGCCAGCTCACCATCAGCGGGAGGGCTAGGCACCGGGGAGCTGTTTTTT. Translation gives CASSPSAGGLGTGELFF. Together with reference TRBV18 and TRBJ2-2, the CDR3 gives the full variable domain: NAGVMQNPRHLVRRRGQEARLRCSPMKGHSHVYWYRQLPEEGLKFMVYLQKENIIDESGMPKERFSAEFPKEGPSILRIQQVVRGDSAAYFCASSPSAGGLGTGELFFGEGSRLTVL.

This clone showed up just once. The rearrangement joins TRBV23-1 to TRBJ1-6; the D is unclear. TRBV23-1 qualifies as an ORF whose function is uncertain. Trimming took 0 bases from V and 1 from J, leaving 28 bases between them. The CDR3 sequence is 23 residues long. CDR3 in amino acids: CASSQSVGGPLIPRRSYNSPLHF. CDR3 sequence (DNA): TGCGCCAGCAGTCAATCGGTCGGCGGCCCGTTGATCCCTCGGAGGTCCTATAATTCACCCCTCCACTTT.

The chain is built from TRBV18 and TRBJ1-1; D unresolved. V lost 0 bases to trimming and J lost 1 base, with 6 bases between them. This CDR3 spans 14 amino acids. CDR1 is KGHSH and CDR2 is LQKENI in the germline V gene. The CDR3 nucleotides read TGTGCCAGCTCACCACCGCCAGGGAACACTGAAGCTTTCTTT. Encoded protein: CASSPPPGNTEAFF.

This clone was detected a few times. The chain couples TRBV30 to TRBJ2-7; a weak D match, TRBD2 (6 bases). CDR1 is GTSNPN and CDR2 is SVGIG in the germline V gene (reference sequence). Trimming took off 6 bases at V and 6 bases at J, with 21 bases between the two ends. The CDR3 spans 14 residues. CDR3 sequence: CACPGLPGLAEQYF. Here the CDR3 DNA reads TGTGCCTGCCCGGGACTCCCAGGTTTGGCCGAGCAGTACTTC.

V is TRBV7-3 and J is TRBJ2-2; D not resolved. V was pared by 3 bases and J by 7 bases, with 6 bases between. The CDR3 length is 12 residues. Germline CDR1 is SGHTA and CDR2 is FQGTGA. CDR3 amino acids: CASSFSGGELFF. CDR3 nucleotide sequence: TGTGCCAGCAGCTTTAGTGGCGGGGAGCTGTTTTTT.

Written as DNA, the CDR3 is TGCAGCGTTGGGGCAGGGGGCAACCTTAGGGGCGAGCAGTACTTC. It codes for CSVGAGGNLRGEQYF. The chain links TRBV29-1 to TRBJ2-7, with 8 bases that match TRBD1. The germline gives CDR1 SQVTM, CDR2 ANQGSEA. This CDR3 contains 15 residues. The ends lost 4 bases at V and 6 bases at J; junction bases unmatched: 14.

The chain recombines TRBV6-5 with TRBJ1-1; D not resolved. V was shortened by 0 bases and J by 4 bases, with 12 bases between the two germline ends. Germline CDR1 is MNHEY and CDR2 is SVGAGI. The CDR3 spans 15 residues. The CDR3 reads CASSYSFGEFTEAFF. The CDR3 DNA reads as TGTGCCAGCAGTTACTCCTTCGGGGAGTTCACTGAAGCTTTCTTT.

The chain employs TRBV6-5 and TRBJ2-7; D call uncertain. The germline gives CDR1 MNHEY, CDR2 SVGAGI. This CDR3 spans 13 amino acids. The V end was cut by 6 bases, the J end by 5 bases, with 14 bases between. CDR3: CASSAILRHEQYF. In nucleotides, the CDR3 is TGTGCCAGCAGCGCTATACTCCGTCACGAGCAGTACTTC.

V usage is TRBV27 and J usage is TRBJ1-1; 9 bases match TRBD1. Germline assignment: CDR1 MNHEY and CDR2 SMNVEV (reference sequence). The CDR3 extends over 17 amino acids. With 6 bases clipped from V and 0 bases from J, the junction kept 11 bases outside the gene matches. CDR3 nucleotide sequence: TGTGCCAGCAGGGAAACCGGACAGGGGCCTATGAACACTGAAGCTTTCTTT. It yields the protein CASRETGQGPMNTEAFF.

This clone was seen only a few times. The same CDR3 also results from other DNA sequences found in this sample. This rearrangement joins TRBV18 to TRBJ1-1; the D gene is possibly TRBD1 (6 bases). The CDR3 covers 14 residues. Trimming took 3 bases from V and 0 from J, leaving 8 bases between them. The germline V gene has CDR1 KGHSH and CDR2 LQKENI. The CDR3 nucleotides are TGTGCCAGCTCACCCGGACAGTTGAACACTGAAGCTTTCTTT. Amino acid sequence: CASSPGQLNTEAFF.

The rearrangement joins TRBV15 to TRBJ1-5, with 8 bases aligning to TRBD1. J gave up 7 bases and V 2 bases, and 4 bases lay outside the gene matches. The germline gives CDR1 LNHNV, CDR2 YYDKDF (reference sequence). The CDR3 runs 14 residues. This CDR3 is CATSRRQGIQPQHF. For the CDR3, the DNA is TGTGCCACCAGCAGAAGACAGGGGATACAGCCCCAGCATTTT.

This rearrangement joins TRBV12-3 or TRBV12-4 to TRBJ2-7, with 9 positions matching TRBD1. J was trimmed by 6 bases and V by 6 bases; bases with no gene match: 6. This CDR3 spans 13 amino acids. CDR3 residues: CASRLGQGGEQYF. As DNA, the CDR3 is TGTGCCAGCAGACTGGGACAGGGAGGCGAGCAGTACTTC.

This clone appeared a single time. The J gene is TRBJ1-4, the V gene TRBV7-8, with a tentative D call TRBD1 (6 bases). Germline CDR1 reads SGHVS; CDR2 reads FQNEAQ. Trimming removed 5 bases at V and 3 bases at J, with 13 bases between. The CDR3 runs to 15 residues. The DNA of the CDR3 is TGTGCCAGCAGCGAGCGACGGACAGCTAATGAAAAACTGTTTTTT. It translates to CASSERRTANEKLFF.

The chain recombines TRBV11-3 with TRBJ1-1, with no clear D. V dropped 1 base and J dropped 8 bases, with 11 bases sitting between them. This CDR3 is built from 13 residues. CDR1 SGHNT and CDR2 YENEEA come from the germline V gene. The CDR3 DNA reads TGTGCCAGCAGCTTAGGAGGCTGGTCAGAAGCTTTCTTT. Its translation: CASSLGGWSEAFF.